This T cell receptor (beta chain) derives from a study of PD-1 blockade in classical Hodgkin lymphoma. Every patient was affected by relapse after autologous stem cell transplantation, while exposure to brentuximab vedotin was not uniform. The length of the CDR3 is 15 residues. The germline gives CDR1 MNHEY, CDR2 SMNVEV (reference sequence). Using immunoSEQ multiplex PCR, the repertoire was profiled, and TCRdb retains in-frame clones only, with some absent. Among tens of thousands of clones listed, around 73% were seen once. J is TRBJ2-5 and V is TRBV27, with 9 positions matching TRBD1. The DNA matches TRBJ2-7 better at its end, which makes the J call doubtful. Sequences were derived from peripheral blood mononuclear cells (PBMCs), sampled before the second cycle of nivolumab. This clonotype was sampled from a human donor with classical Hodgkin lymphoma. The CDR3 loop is CASRGRGTGFYEQYF. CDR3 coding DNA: TGTGCCAGCAGGGGGAGGGGGACAGGGTTCTACGAGCAGTACTTC.